This T cell receptor beta chain was recovered during a study of T cells in Graves' hyperthyroidism and ophthalmopathy. Broader study findings: Among thyroid clonotypes expanded above 0.001, most also appeared in blood. Ophthalmopathy, which appeared later, was predicted by the model a median around 6.9 months before onset.

Investigators excluded patients with uncontrolled infection, other autoimmune disease, pregnancy or lactation. There were TCR beta CDR3 regions amplified from RNA transcripts. The HTBI set primed first-round TCR CDR3 RT-PCR. A single record per CDR3 protein comes from TCRdb applying MiXCR to the multiplex PCR reads. The data contain a few hundred thousand distinct CDR3 sequences, roughly 15% of them singletons. V was pared by 5 bases and J by 1 base, with 5 bases of the junction left unmatched. The CDR3 sequence is 16 residues long. Germline-derived CDR1 and CDR2 are MNHNS and SASEGT. The table lists this clonotype with many counts. Its matching antigen is unknown.

This receptor was identified in an older woman with Graves' ophthalmopathy. The V call is TRBV6-1, the J call TRBJ2-1; 10 nucleotides match TRBD2. Sequencing was done on a sample of blood. The CDR3 loop reads CASSYRAGGSYNEQFF. DNA for the CDR3: TGTGCCAGCAGTTATAGAGCGGGAGGGTCCTACAATGAGCAGTTCTTC.